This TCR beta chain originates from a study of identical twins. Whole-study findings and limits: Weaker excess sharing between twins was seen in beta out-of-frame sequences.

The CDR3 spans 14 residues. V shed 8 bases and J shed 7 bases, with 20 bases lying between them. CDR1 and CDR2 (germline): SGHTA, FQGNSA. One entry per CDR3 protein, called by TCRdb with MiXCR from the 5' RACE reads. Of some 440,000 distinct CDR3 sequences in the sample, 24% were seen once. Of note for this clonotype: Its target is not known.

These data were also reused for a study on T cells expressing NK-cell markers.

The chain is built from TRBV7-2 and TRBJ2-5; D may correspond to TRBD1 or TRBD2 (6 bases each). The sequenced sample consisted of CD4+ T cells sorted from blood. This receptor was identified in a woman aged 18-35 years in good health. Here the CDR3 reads CASRSGGGIGTQYF. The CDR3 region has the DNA TGTGCCAGCCGCAGTGGAGGGGGGATTGGGACCCAGTACTTC.